The 4 T cell receptor beta chains listed next were all sequenced from one sample in a study of type 1 and type 2 diabetes patients. PCR was run on genomic DNA. A primer set of 30 forward and 13 reverse primers amplified the CDR3. A single record per CDR3 protein comes from TCRdb applying MiXCR to the multiplex PCR reads. The table shows under 300,000 distinct CDR3 sequences, with more than 40% occurring only once. The sequenced sample was peripheral blood mononuclear cells (PBMCs). The receptors here all came from a young man with type 2 diabetes.

The chain combines TRBV6-5 with TRBJ2-2; maybe TRBD1 (5 bases). The germline CDR1 and CDR2 sequences are MNHEY and SVGAGI. Trimming took off 0 bases at V and 3 bases at J, with 11 bases between the two ends. This CDR3 comprises 16 residues. DNA of the CDR3: TGTGCCAGCAGTTACTCAGGGGCGTACTACACCGGGGAGCTGTTTTTT. Translating it yields CASSYSGAYYTGELFF.

About this clonotype: Being one base from a much bigger clone, this may be a read error. The chain combines TRBV2 with TRBJ2-1; 9 bases are shared with TRBD2. The CDR3 runs 16 residues. Unmatched junction bases numbered 9, after V lost 5 bases and J lost 4 bases. Germline V gene data show CDR1 as SNHLY and CDR2 as FYNNEI. The CDR3 is CASSKLLAGDYNEQFF. CDR3 DNA sequence: TGTGCCAGCAGTAAGCTTTTAGCGGGAGATTACAATGAGCAGTTCTTC.

The chain joins TRBV6-2 or TRBV6-3 to TRBJ2-3, with 8 bases that match TRBD1. CDR3 length: 14 residues. Germline V gene sequence: CDR1 MNHEY, CDR2 SVGEGT. Trimming removed 7 bases from V and 5 bases from J; junction bases left unmatched: 8. CDR3 protein: CASTEDRELDTQYF. The CDR3 nucleotides are TGTGCCAGCACCGAGGACAGGGAGTTAGATACGCAGTATTTT.

This clonotype occurred a few times. The chain recombines TRBV5-1 with TRBJ2-5; 9 bases are a match to TRBD1. The end of the DNA fits TRBJ2-1 better, so the J call may be wrong. This CDR3 has 16 amino acids. Per the germline V gene, CDR1 is SGHRS and CDR2 is YFSETQ. The chain's CDR3 is CASSLAMGTGLDEQFF. The CDR3, as DNA: TGCGCCAGCAGCTTGGCCATGGGGACAGGGTTGGATGAGCAGTTCTTC.